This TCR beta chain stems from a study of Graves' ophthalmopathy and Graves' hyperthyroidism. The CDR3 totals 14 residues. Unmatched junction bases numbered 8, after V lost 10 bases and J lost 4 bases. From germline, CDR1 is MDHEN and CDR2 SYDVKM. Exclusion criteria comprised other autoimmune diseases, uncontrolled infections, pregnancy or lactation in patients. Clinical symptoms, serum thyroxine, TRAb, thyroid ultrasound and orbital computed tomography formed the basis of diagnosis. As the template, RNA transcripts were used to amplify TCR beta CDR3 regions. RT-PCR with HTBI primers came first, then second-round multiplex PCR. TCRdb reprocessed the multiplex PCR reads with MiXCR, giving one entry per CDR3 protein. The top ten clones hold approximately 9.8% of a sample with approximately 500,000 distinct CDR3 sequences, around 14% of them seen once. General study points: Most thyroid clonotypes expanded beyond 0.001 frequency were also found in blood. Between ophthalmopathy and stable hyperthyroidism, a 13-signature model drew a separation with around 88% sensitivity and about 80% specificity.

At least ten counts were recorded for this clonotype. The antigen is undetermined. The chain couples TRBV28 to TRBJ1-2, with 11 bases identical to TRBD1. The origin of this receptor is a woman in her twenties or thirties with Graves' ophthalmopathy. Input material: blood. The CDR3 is CATFGQGAGYGYTF. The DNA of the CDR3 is TGTGCCACCTTCGGACAGGGGGCAGGCTATGGCTACACCTTC.